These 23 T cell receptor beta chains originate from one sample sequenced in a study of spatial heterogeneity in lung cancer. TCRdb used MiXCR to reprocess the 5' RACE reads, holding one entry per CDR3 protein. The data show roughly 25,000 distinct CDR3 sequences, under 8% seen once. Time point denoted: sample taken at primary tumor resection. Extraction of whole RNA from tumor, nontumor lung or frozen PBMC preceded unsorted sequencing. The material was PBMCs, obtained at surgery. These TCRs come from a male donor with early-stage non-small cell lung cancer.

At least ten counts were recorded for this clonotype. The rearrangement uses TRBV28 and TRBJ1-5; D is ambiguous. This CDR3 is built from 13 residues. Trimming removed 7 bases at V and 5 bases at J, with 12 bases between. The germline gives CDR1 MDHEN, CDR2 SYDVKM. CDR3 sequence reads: CASIHSYDQPQHF. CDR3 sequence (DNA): TGTGCCAGCATCCATTCGTACGATCAGCCCCAGCATTTT.

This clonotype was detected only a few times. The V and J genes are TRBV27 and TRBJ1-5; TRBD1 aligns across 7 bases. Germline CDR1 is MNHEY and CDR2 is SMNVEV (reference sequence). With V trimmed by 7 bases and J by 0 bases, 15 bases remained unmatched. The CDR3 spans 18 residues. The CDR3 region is CASKQTTGRGYSNQPQHF. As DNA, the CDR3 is TGTGCCAGCAAACAAACGACAGGGCGAGGCTATAGCAATCAGCCCCAGCATTTT.

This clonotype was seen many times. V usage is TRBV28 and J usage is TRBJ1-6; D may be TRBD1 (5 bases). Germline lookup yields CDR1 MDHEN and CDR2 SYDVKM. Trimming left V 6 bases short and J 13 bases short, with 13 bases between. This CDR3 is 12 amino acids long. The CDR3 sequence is CASRPRDHPLHF. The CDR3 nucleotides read TGTGCCAGCAGGCCGAGGGACCACCCCCTCCACTTT.

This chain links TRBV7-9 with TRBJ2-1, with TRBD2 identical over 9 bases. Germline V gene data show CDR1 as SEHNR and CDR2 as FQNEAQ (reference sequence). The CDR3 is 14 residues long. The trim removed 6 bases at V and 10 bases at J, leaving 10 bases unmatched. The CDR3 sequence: CASRSWREGVEQFF. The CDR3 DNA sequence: TGTGCCAGCAGGTCGTGGCGGGAGGGTGTCGAGCAGTTCTTC.

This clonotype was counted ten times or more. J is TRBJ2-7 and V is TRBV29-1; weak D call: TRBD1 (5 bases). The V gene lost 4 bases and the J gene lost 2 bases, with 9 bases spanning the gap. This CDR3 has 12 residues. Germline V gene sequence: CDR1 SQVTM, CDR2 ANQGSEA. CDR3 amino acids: CSVVLGAYEQYF. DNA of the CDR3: TGCAGCGTTGTGCTAGGGGCCTACGAGCAGTACTTC.

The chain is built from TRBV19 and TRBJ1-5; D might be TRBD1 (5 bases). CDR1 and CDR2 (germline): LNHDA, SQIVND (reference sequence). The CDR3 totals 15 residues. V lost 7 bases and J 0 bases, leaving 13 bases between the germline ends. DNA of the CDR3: TGTGCCAGTAACAAACTGGGGGTTAGCAATCAGCCCCAGCATTTT. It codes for CASNKLGVSNQPQHF.

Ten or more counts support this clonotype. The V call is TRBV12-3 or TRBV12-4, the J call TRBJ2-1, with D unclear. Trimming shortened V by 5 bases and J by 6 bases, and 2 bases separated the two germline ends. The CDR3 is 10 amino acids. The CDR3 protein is CASSVNEQFF. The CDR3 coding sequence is TGTGCCAGCAGTGTCAATGAGCAGTTCTTC.

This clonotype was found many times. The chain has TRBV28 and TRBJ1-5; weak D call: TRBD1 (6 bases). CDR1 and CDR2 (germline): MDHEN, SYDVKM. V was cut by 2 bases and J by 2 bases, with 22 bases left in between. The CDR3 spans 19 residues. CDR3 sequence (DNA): TGTGCCAGCAGTTTAAACGCATTGCAGGGGCCTGGAGGCAATCAGCCCCAGCATTTT. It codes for CASSLNALQGPGGNQPQHF.

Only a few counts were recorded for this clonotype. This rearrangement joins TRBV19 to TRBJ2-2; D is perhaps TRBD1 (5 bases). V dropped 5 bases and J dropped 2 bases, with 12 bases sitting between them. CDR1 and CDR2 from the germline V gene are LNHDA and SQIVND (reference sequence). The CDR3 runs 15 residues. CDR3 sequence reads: CASSAVQGNTGELFF. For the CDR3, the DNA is TGTGCCAGTAGTGCCGTGCAGGGAAACACCGGGGAGCTGTTTTTT.

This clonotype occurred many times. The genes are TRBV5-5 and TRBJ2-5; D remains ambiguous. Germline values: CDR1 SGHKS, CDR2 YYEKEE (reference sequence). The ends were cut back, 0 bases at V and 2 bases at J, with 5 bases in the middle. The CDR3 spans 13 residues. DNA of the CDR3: TGTGCCAGCAGCTTGGCGGCTCAAGAGACCCAGTACTTC. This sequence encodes CASSLAAQETQYF.

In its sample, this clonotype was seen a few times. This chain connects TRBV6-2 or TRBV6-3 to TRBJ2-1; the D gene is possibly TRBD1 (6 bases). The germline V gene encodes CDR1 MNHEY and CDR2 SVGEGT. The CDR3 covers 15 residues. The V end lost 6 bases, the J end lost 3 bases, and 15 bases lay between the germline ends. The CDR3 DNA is TGTGCCAGCAGAACCGGACAGTTAAACTACAATGAGCAGTTCTTC. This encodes CASRTGQLNYNEQFF.

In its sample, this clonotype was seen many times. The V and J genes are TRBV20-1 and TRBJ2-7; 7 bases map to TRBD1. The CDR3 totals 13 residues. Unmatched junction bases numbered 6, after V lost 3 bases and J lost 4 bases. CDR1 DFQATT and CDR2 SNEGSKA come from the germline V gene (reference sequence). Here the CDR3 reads CSARNRGGYEQYF. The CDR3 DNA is TGCAGTGCTAGGAACAGGGGTGGGTACGAGCAGTACTTC.

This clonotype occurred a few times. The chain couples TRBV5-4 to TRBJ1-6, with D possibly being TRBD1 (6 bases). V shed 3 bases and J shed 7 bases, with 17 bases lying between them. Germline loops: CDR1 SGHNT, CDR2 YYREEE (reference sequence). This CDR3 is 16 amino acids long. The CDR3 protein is CASSSPGVQGNSPLHF. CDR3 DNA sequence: TGTGCCAGCAGCTCCCCGGGTGTACAGGGAAATTCACCCCTCCACTTT. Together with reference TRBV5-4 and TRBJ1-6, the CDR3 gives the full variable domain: ETGVTQSPTHLIKTRGQQVTLRCSSQSGHNTVSWYQQALGQGPQFIFQYYREEENGRGNFPPRFSGLQFPNYSSELNVNALELDDSALYLCASSSPGVQGNSPLHFGNGTRLTVT.

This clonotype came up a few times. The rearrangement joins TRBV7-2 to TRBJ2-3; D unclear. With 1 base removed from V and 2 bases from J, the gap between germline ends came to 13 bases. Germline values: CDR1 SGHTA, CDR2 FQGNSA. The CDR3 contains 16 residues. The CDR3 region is CASSLGVSRYTDTQYF. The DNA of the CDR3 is TGTGCCAGCAGCTTAGGGGTTAGCCGTTACACAGATACGCAGTATTTT.

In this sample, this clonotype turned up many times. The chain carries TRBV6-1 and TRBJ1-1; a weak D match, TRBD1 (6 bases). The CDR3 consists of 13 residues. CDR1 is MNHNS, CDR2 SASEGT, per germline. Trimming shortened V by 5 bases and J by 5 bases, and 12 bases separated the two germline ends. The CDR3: CASSYRARTEAFF. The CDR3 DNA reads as TGTGCCAGCAGTTACAGGGCGAGGACTGAAGCTTTCTTT.

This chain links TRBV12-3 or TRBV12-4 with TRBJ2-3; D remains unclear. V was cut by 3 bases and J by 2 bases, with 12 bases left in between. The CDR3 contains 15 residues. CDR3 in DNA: TGTGCCAGCAGTTTGAGGAAACAGCACACAGATACGCAGTATTTT. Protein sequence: CASSLRKQHTDTQYF.

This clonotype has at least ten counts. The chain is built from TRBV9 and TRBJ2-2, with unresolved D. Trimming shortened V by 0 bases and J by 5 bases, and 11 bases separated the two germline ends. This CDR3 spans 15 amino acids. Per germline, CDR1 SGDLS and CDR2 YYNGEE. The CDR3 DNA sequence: TGTGCCAGCAGCGTAGAGGCTAGATATACCGGGGAGCTGTTTTTT. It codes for CASSVEARYTGELFF.

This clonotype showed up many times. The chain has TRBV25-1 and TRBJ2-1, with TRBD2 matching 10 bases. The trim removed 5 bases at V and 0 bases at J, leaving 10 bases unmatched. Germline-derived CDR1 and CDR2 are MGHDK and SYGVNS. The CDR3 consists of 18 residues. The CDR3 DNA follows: TGTGCCAGCAGTCAGGGATGGACTAGCGGTTACTCCTACAATGAGCAGTTCTTC. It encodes CASSQGWTSGYSYNEQFF. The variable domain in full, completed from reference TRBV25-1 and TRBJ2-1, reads EADIYQTPRYLVIGTGKKITLECSQTMGHDKMYWYQQDPGMELHLIHYSYGVNSTEKGDLSSESTVSRIRTEHFPLTLESARPSHTSQYLCASSQGWTSGYSYNEQFFGPGTRLTVL.

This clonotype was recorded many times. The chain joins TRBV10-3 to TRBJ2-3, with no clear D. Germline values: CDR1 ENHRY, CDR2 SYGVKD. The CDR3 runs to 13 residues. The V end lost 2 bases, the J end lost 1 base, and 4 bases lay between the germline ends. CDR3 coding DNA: TGTGCCATCAGTGAGCCCCGCACAGATACGCAGTATTTT. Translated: CAISEPRTDTQYF.

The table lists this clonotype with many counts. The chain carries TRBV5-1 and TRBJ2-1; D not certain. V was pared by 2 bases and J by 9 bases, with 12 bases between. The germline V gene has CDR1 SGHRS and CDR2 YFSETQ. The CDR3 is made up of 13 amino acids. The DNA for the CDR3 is TGCGCCAGCAGCTTCACCGCGGTATCTGAGCAGTTCTTC. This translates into CASSFTAVSEQFF.

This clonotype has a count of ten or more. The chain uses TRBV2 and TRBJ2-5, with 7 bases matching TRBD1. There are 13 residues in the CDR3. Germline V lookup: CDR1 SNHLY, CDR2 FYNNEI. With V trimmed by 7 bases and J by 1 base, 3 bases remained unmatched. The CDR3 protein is CASTGTAQETQYF. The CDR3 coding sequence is TGTGCCAGCACTGGGACAGCCCAAGAGACCCAGTACTTC.

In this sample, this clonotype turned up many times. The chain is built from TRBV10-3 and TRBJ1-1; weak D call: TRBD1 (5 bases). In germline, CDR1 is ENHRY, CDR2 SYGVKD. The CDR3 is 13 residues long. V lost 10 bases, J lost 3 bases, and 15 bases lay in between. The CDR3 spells CATNPGGDTEAFF. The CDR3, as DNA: TGTGCCACCAACCCCGGGGGGGACACTGAAGCTTTCTTT.

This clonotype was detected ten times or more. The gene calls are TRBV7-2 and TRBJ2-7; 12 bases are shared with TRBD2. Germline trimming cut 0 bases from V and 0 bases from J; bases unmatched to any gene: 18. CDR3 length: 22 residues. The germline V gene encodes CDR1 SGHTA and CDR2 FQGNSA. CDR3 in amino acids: CASSLARLAGGQIPLSSYEQYV. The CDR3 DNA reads TGTGCCAGCAGCTTAGCGCGCCTAGCGGGGGGGCAAATTCCCCTGAGCTCCTACGAGCAGTACGTC.